A single sample gave rise to the 8 T cell receptor beta chains below, sequenced in a study of shared clonotypes between healthy human individuals. The assay was immunoSEQ multiplex PCR, and TCRdb's table has in-frame clones only and misses some. The data contain roughly 2 million clones, 85% to 95% of them seen just once; the ten biggest clones take up about 0.13%. The specimen sequenced was naive CD4+ T cells sorted from blood. Sample subset: CD45RA+ positively selected. These TCRs come from a man younger than 35 in good health.

This sequence joins TRBV7-9 and TRBJ1-2, with a tentative D call TRBD1 (6 bases). Per germline, CDR1 SEHNR and CDR2 FQNEAQ (reference sequence). The CDR3 consists of 14 residues. The ends were cut back, 2 bases at V and 5 bases at J, with 12 bases in the middle. This chain's CDR3 is CASSLRTEPYGYTF. In nucleotides, the CDR3 is TGTGCCAGCAGCTTACGGACAGAACCATATGGCTACACCTTC.

The CDR3 sequence is CATGTGELFF. CDR3 in DNA: TGCGCCACCGGCACCGGGGAGCTGTTTTTT. This chain joins TRBV5-1 and TRBJ2-2, with D hard to call. The V and J ends lost 9 bases and 4 bases respectively, with 4 bases between them. Germline assignment: CDR1 SGHRS and CDR2 YFSETQ. The CDR3 extends over 10 amino acids.

This clone was recorded a few times. This chain uses TRBV30 with TRBJ1-1; D is ambiguous. CDR3 length equals 13 residues. The germline gives CDR1 GTSNPN, CDR2 SVGIG (reference sequence). V was pared by 2 bases and J by 1 base, with 8 bases between. CDR3 sequence reads: CAWSRPPNTEAFF. The CDR3 DNA is TGTGCCTGGAGTAGGCCGCCGAACACTGAAGCTTTCTTT.

The chain uses TRBV19 and TRBJ2-1; TRBD2 aligns across 11 bases. The V segment lost 4 bases and the J segment 8 bases; nucleotides outside the gene matches: 7. This CDR3 is 15 amino acids long. Germline V gives CDR1 LNHDA, CDR2 SQIVND (reference sequence). The DNA for the CDR3 is TGTGCCAGTAGTACCCCTAGCGGGGGGACCGATGAGCAGTTCTTC. It yields the protein CASSTPSGGTDEQFF.

The rearrangement uses TRBV6-5 and TRBJ1-1; D not certain. Per germline, CDR1 MNHEY and CDR2 SVGAGI. This CDR3 has 13 amino acids. Trimming cost V 5 bases and J 2 bases, with 9 bases left between them. The CDR3: CASSRAENTEAFF. The DNA of the CDR3 is TGTGCCAGCAGTCGGGCAGAAAACACTGAAGCTTTCTTT.

V usage is TRBV10-1 and J usage is TRBJ2-2; the D is unclear. Germline CDR1 and CDR2: WNHNN and SYGVQD (reference sequence). The CDR3 runs 13 residues. V lost 4 bases, J lost 5 bases, and 8 bases lay in between. CDR3: CASSGHRTGELFF. CDR3 nucleotide sequence: TGCGCCAGCAGTGGACACAGAACCGGGGAGCTGTTTTTT.

As for this clone: Other DNA sequences in this sample translate to the same CDR3. The chain joins TRBV27 to TRBJ1-6; D not resolved. Trimming removed 5 bases at V and 7 bases at J, with 6 bases between. The CDR3 sequence is 12 residues long. The V gene's germline CDR1 is MNHEY and CDR2 SMNVEV (reference sequence). CDR3: CASSLTNSPLHF. The CDR3 DNA follows: TGTGCCAGCAGTCTAACAAATTCACCCCTCCACTTT.

V and J are TRBV6-1 and TRBJ1-4; D uncertain. The CDR3 loop spans 12 amino acids. Germline CDR1 is MNHNS and CDR2 is SASEGT. Trimming removed 2 bases from V and 7 bases from J, with 5 bases in between. The CDR3 region has the DNA TGTGCCAGCAGTGAAATAGGTGAAAAACTGTTTTTT. It encodes CASSEIGEKLFF.